The 20 T cell receptor beta chains below come from one sample, sequenced in a study of post-analysis software for immune sequencing data. The antigens for these receptors are not known. Unique molecular identifiers were built into the TCR beta cDNA libraries. MiXCR, run by TCRdb on the PCR reads, gives a single entry per CDR3 protein. The sample has some 500,000 distinct CDR3 sequences; nearly 45% are singletons. Study outcomes and limitations: With TRBV5-6, TRBV5-1 and TRBV20-1 included, 4 to 6 TRBV segments were more frequent in patients than in controls.

Sequenced sample: blood. The source of these receptors is a girl aged 10-17 years with multiple sclerosis.

The chain joins TRBV19 to TRBJ2-1; no firm D call. This CDR3 region has 13 residues. The germline V and J ends were trimmed by 5 bases and 8 bases, with 13 bases remaining between them. Germline V gene lookup returns CDR1 LNHDA and CDR2 SQIVND (reference sequence). CDR3 sequence reads: CASSWGSNYEQFF. The CDR3 DNA reads as TGTGCCAGTAGTTGGGGTTCGAACTATGAGCAGTTCTTC.

In this sample, this clonotype turned up a few times. The chain has TRBV6-5 and TRBJ2-1, with 7 bases that match TRBD1. The V segment lost 6 bases and the J segment 6 bases; nucleotides outside the gene matches: 8. The CDR3 totals 14 residues. Germline assignment: CDR1 MNHEY and CDR2 SVGAGI. The CDR3 DNA reads TGTGCCAGCAGACCTAGACAGGGTTTCAATGAGCAGTTCTTC. It codes for CASRPRQGFNEQFF.

V is TRBV28 and J is TRBJ2-7, with 10 bases fitting TRBD2. The CDR3 is made up of 17 amino acids. Losses at the gene ends were 3 bases for V and 0 bases for J; bases not matched to a gene: 8. Germline V gene data show CDR1 as MDHEN and CDR2 as SYDVKM. Written as DNA, the CDR3 is TGTGCCAGCAGTTTGAGGACTAGCGGTTCCCTCTCCTACGAGCAGTACTTC. Its protein product is CASSLRTSGSLSYEQYF.

The rearrangement joins TRBV2 to TRBJ2-7; D is uncertain. V was shortened by 4 bases and J by 2 bases, with 12 bases between the two germline ends. CDR1 SNHLY and CDR2 FYNNEI come from the germline V gene. This CDR3 has 14 amino acids. In DNA form, the CDR3 reads TGTGCCAGCAGTGTAAGGGCAGCTACCTACGAGCAGTACTTC. It yields the protein CASSVRAATYEQYF.

J is TRBJ2-4 and V is TRBV27, with 8 bases lining up with TRBD1. The J call may not be correct, given that the DNA end is closer to TRBJ2-7. The germline V gene has CDR1 MNHEY and CDR2 SMNVEV (reference sequence). The CDR3 totals 13 residues. The CDR3 region is CASQVMQGAEQYF. The CDR3 coding sequence is TGTGCCAGCCAAGTAATGCAGGGGGCCGAGCAGTACTTC.

The chain joins TRBV2 to TRBJ2-1; D uncertain. Trimming cost V 3 bases and J 2 bases, with 11 bases left between them. Germline V CDR1 and CDR2: SNHLY, FYNNEI. This CDR3 has 15 residues. The CDR3 coding sequence is TGTGCCAGCAGTGATTGGGCGGACCCCTACAATGAGCAGTTCTTC. The encoded protein is CASSDWADPYNEQFF. The whole variable domain, remainder taken from reference TRBV2 and TRBJ2-1, is EPEVTQTPSHQVTQMGQEVILRCVPISNHLYFYWYRQILGQKVEFLVSFYNNEISEKSEIFDDQFSVERPDGSNFTLKIRSTKLEDSAMYFCASSDWADPYNEQFFGPGTRLTVL.

The genes are TRBV20-1 and TRBJ2-1; 9 bases map to TRBD2. Germline trimming cut 6 bases from V and 4 bases from J; bases unmatched to any gene: 7. Germline CDR1 DFQATT, CDR2 SNEGSKA (reference sequence). This CDR3 has 14 amino acids. The CDR3 DNA follows: TGCAGTGCCTTAGCTAGCGGGAATTACAATGAGCAGTTCTTC. Amino acids: CSALASGNYNEQFF.

The V call is TRBV7-2, the J call TRBJ1-1; TRBD1 aligns across 7 bases. J was trimmed by 4 bases and V by 7 bases; bases with no gene match: 9. The length of the CDR3 is 14 residues. Germline V lookup: CDR1 SGHTA, CDR2 FQGNSA. The CDR3 nucleotides read TGTGCCAGCAATAGACAGGGTTGGGGCACTGAAGCTTTCTTT. Encoded protein: CASNRQGWGTEAFF. The full variable domain, in which reference TRBV7-2 and TRBJ1-1 provide the parts outside the CDR3, is GAGVSQSPSNKVTEKGKDVELRCDPISGHTALYWYRQSLGQGLEFLIYFQGNSAPDKSGLPSDRFSAERTGGSVSTLTIQRTQQEDSAVYLCASNRQGWGTEAFFGQGTRLTVV.

The chain combines TRBV9 with TRBJ2-7; the match to TRBD1 covers 10 bases. The CDR3 extends over 14 amino acids. Unmatched junction bases numbered 7, after V lost 3 bases and J lost 7 bases. Germline CDR1 is SGDLS and CDR2 is YYNGEE. The chain's CDR3 is CASSARQGADEQYF. CDR3 bases: TGTGCCAGCAGCGCCCGACAGGGGGCTGATGAGCAGTACTTC.

The table lists this clonotype with a few counts. The CDR3 loop is CASSQGATKRYF. DNA for the CDR3: TGTGCCAGCAGCCAAGGCGCGACAAAGAGGTATTTT. The V gene is TRBV12-3 or TRBV12-4, the J gene TRBJ2-3, with D uncertain. This CDR3 is built from 12 residues. V was clipped by 6 bases and J by 14 bases, with 18 bases between them.

In its sample, this clonotype was seen a few times. V is TRBV29-1 and J is TRBJ2-1, with 13 nucleotides matching TRBD2. The CDR3 is made up of 15 amino acids. Per the germline V gene, CDR1 is SQVTM and CDR2 is ANQGSEA. Trimming cost V 5 bases and J 11 bases; bases outside gene matches: 12. This CDR3 is CSVQGTSGRAVKQFF. The DNA for the CDR3 is TGCAGCGTTCAGGGAACTAGCGGGAGGGCCGTGAAGCAGTTCTTC.

This clonotype was seen only a few times. The chain uses TRBV27 and TRBJ2-5; D perhaps matches TRBD1 (6 bases). The J call may be faulty, since TRBJ2-7 better matches the DNA end. This CDR3 has 12 residues. CDR1 is MNHEY and CDR2 is SMNVEV in the germline V gene (reference sequence). The CDR3 region is CASSFTGNEQYF. CDR3 nucleotide sequence: TGTGCCAGCAGTTTTACAGGGAACGAGCAGTACTTC.

This clonotype was picked up a small number of times. The chain combines TRBV29-1 with TRBJ2-3, with 12 bases matching TRBD2. The CDR3 is 15 residues long. CDR1 is SQVTM and CDR2 is ANQGSEA in the germline V gene. J lost 4 bases, V lost 3 bases, and 5 bases had no gene match. CDR3 sequence (DNA): TGCAGCGTTGACGCGCTAGCGGGAGGGGCAGATACGCAGTATTTT. Translating it yields CSVDALAGGADTQYF.

The chain couples TRBV28 to TRBJ2-7, with 11 bases matching TRBD1. Germline V gene data show CDR1 as MDHEN and CDR2 as SYDVKM. Germline trimming cut 6 bases from V and 5 bases from J; bases unmatched to any gene: 21. This CDR3 contains 19 residues. CDR3 nucleotide sequence: TGTGCCAGCAGCCTGACTGTTCTAGCAGGACAGGGGGCGCCGGACGAGCAGTACTTC. Translating it yields CASSLTVLAGQGAPDEQYF.

This rearrangement joins TRBV5-1 to TRBJ1-1, with a possible D match to TRBD1 (6 bases). Trimming shortened V by 0 bases and J by 4 bases, and 10 bases separated the two germline ends. The CDR3 contains 14 residues. Germline CDR1 SGHRS, CDR2 YFSETQ. CDR3 amino acids: CASSLEGRGTEAFF. As DNA, the CDR3 is TGCGCCAGCAGCTTGGAGGGCAGGGGCACTGAAGCTTTCTTT.

The chain employs TRBV5-1 and TRBJ2-7; the match to TRBD2 covers 7 bases. This CDR3 is 15 amino acids long. Trimming removed 0 bases from V and 3 bases from J; junction bases left unmatched: 6. The germline V gene has CDR1 SGHRS and CDR2 YFSETQ. CDR3 coding DNA: TGCGCCAGCAGCTTGGAAGCGGGAAGTGACTACGAGCAGTACTTC. It is translated as CASSLEAGSDYEQYF.

The V gene is TRBV15, the J gene TRBJ2-2; weak D call: TRBD2 (6 bases). Germline assignment: CDR1 LNHNV and CDR2 YYDKDF (reference sequence). Trimming left V 0 bases short and J 3 bases short, with 14 bases between. This CDR3 is 17 amino acids long. The CDR3 coding sequence is TGTGCCACCAGCAGAGATGGGCCGGGAGCGGACACCGGGGAGCTGTTTTTT. It translates to CATSRDGPGADTGELFF.

Turning to this clonotype: One end of the junction varies from germline; a read error may be responsible. V gene TRBV15 combines with J gene TRBJ1-2; TRBD1 might be the D (6 bases). The CDR3 is 14 residues long. From germline, CDR1 is LNHNV and CDR2 YYDKDF (reference sequence). CDR3 coding DNA: TGTGCCACCAGCAGAGAGAGGGGGAGCTATGACTACACCTTC. It encodes CATSRERGSYDYTF. Full variable domain (outside the CDR3, taken from reference TRBV15 and TRBJ1-2): DAMVIQNPRYQVTQFGKPVTLSCSQTLNHNVMYWYQQKSSQAPKLLFHYYDKDFNNEADTPDNFQSRRPNTSFCFLDIRSPGLGDTAMYLCATSRERGSYDYTFGSGTRLTVV.

V is TRBV10-2 and J is TRBJ2-7; TRBD2 matches at 7 bases. This CDR3 contains 15 residues. Germline loops: CDR1 WSHSY, CDR2 SAAADI. V was pared by 7 bases and J by 0 bases, with 9 bases of the junction left unmatched. CDR3 coding DNA: TGCGCCAGCATTCCTGCCAGCGGGGTCTCCTACGAGCAGTACTTC. Amino acids: CASIPASGVSYEQYF.

This clonotype appeared a few times. This chain connects TRBV29-1 to TRBJ2-7, with TRBD1 identical over 8 bases. Germline lookup yields CDR1 SQVTM and CDR2 ANQGSEA. Losses at the gene ends were 1 base for V and 2 bases for J; bases not matched to a gene: 4. The CDR3 has 14 amino acids. In nucleotides, the CDR3 is TGCAGCGTTGAAGGAGGACAGGGCGCCTACGAGCAGTACTTC. Residues: CSVEGGQGAYEQYF.